Listed here are 12 T cell receptor beta chains from one sample, sequenced in a study of T cell responses to AZD1222 COVID-19 vaccine. Data came from immunoSEQ multiplex PCR; TCRdb stores just in-frame clones and leaves some out. This sample carries about 120,000 clones, 91% of them seen once, and the ten largest clones take roughly 4.5%. Sequencing used peripheral blood, obtained on day 0 of AZD1222 vaccination. The receptors shown here come from an adult in good health.

The genes are TRBV5-1 and TRBJ2-7; D gene unclear. V dropped 2 bases and J dropped 7 bases, with 7 bases sitting between them. Germline assignment: CDR1 SGHRS and CDR2 YFSETQ. The CDR3 spans 11 residues. In DNA form, the CDR3 reads TGCGCCAGCAGCTTATGGGGTGAGCAGTACTTC. Its translation is CASSLWGEQYF.

V gene TRBV7-2 combines with J gene TRBJ1-2, with D hard to call. Germline V gene sequence: CDR1 SGHTA, CDR2 FQGNSA. Trimming left V 5 bases short and J 3 bases short, with 13 bases between. The CDR3 runs 14 residues. This CDR3 reads CASSALATDYGYTF. The CDR3 region has the DNA TGTGCCAGCAGCGCCCTGGCAACTGACTATGGCTACACCTTC.

The V call is TRBV3-1 (or the pseudogene TRBV3-2), the J call TRBJ2-3; 12 bases line up with TRBD2. The CDR3 contains 17 residues. The V segment lost 0 bases and the J segment 3 bases; nucleotides outside the gene matches: 4. CDR1 is LGHDT, CDR2 YNNKEL, per germline (reference sequence). As DNA, the CDR3 is TGTGCCAGCAGCCAAGATAGACTAGCGGGGGCGACAGATACGCAGTATTTT. As protein: CASSQDRLAGATDTQYF.

The rearrangement uses TRBV30 and TRBJ1-4; D unclear. CDR3 length equals 13 residues. CDR1 and CDR2 (germline): GTSNPN, SVGIG (reference sequence). The V end lost 7 bases, the J end lost 8 bases, and 17 bases lay between the germline ends. The CDR3 DNA follows: TGTGCCTCCGAGTGGGGAGCCCGAGAAAAACTGTTTTTT. Its protein is CASEWGAREKLFF. The entire variable domain, with the rest obtained from reference TRBV30 and TRBJ1-4, is as follows: SQTIHQWPATLVQPVGSPLSLECTVEGTSNPNLYWYRQAAGRGLQLLFYSVGIGQISSEVPQNLSASRPQDRQFILSSKKLLLSDSGFYLCASEWGAREKLFFGSGTQLSVL.

The V and J genes are TRBV27 and TRBJ2-1, with TRBD2 matching 8 bases. Trimming cost V 0 bases and J 0 bases; bases outside gene matches: 4. CDR1 and CDR2 (germline): MNHEY, SMNVEV (reference sequence). The CDR3 runs to 17 residues. The CDR3 reads CASSLSRGAYSYNEQFF. CDR3 nucleotide sequence: TGTGCCAGCAGTTTATCGCGGGGGGCGTACTCCTACAATGAGCAGTTCTTC.

This chain links TRBV7-8 with TRBJ2-4; TRBD2 matches at 7 bases. The CDR3 has 14 amino acids. Unmatched junction bases numbered 6, after V lost 4 bases and J lost 6 bases. CDR1 is SGHVS, CDR2 FQNEAQ, per germline. The CDR3 loop is CASSSGLEGNIQYF. In DNA form, the CDR3 reads TGTGCCAGCAGCTCTGGACTAGAGGGAAACATTCAGTACTTC.

The chain employs TRBV6-1 and TRBJ1-1; D remains unclear. There are 16 residues in the CDR3. V was pared by 2 bases and J by 0 bases, with 13 bases between. The V gene's germline CDR1 is MNHNS and CDR2 SASEGT. CDR3 loop: CASSESKETLNTEAFF. DNA for the CDR3: TGTGCCAGCAGTGAATCGAAAGAGACTTTGAACACTGAAGCTTTCTTT.

In its sample, this clone was seen once. V usage is TRBV3-1 (or the pseudogene TRBV3-2) and J usage is TRBJ2-2; weak D call: TRBD1 (5 bases). CDR3 length: 12 amino acids. In germline, CDR1 is LGHDT, CDR2 YNNKEL (reference sequence). The V gene lost 7 bases and the J gene lost 5 bases, with 8 bases spanning the gap. The chain's CDR3 is CASTRTTGELFF. The CDR3 nucleotides read TGTGCCAGCACCAGGACAACCGGGGAGCTGTTTTTT.

The J gene is TRBJ1-1, the V gene TRBV12-3 or TRBV12-4, with D perhaps TRBD1 (6 bases). V was pared by 6 bases and J by 4 bases, with 12 bases between. This CDR3 comprises 13 residues. CDR3 protein: CASRKGVATEAFF. DNA of the CDR3: TGTGCCAGCAGAAAGGGGGTGGCCACTGAAGCTTTCTTT.

With respect to this clone: Other DNA sequences within the sample encode an identical CDR3. The chain joins TRBV18 to TRBJ1-2, with 7 bases matching TRBD1. V lost 3 bases and J lost 5; bases outside the gene matches: 3. Germline V CDR1 and CDR2: KGHSH, LQKENI. The length of the CDR3 is 13 residues. Written as DNA, the CDR3 is TGTGCCAGCTCACCCGGGACAGTTTATGGCTACACCTTC. Translated, it gives CASSPGTVYGYTF.

The rearrangement joins TRBV21-1 to TRBJ2-7; TRBD1 is the table's D call and was not checked against the DNA. TRBV21-1 is assigned pseudogene status. This CDR3 spans 15 amino acids. DNA of the CDR3: TGTGCCAGCAGCAAAGGACAGGGGGCCCCCTACGAGCAGTACTTC. Its translation is CASSKGQGAPYEQYF.

The CDR3 loop reads CASSEAGGGYGYTF. The CDR3, as DNA: TGTGCCAGCAGTGAAGCGGGGGGCGGCTATGGCTACACCTTC. The V and J genes are TRBV6-1 and TRBJ1-2; a weak D match, TRBD1 (6 bases). V lost 0 bases and J 4 bases, leaving 9 bases between the germline ends. The CDR3 is made up of 14 amino acids. Germline CDR1 MNHNS, CDR2 SASEGT.